This T cell receptor (beta chain) was recorded in a study of blood T cells in healthy people across ages. Ten or more counts support this clonotype. The antigen is not known. The use of a sample-barcoded 5' primer and a J-beta primer mix characterized a second PCR of roughly 6 to 12 cycles. Via MiXCR, TCRdb re-called the 5' RACE reads, giving one row per CDR3 protein. The sample has 1.5 million to 2 million distinct CDR3 sequences; 49% are singletons. Around 9.5 milliliters of peripheral blood were drawn from each donor. General observations from the study: With donor CMV status unknown, expanded clonotype changes were possibly confounded.

CDR1 and CDR2 from the germline V gene are SGDLS and YYNGEE. V was cut by 1 base and J by 1 base, with 5 bases left in between. The CDR3 runs to 13 residues. The sample taken for sequencing was blood. This sequence was found in a middle-aged woman in good health. The chain uses TRBV9 and TRBJ2-5; no clear D. The CDR3: CASSVYSQETQYF. CDR3 DNA sequence: TGTGCCAGCAGCGTATACAGCCAAGAGACCCAGTACTTC.